This T cell receptor beta chain was found in a study of T cells in localized non-small cell lung cancer. A remark on this clone: The antigen is not known.

Libraries were prepared by immunoSEQ multiplex PCR; TCRdb keeps only in-frame clonotypes and omits some of them. The top ten hold 20% to 25% of the sample, which has just over 70,000 clones, approximately 87% seen once. General study findings and limits: There was higher T cell clonality in uninvolved adjacent lung than in tumor, and it was highest there. Patients showing higher blood T cell density tended to see longer overall survival.

Trimming shortened V by 5 bases and J by 0 bases, and 17 bases separated the two germline ends. CDR3 length: 16 amino acids. Germline CDR1 LNHDA, CDR2 SQIVND (reference sequence). The chain links TRBV19 to TRBJ2-7; maybe TRBD1 (6 bases). Sequenced material: peripheral blood, taken before any cancer treatment. The sequence derives from a male donor at least 60 years old with stage III squamous cell lung carcinoma. The CDR3 DNA reads as TGTGCCAGTAGTCCTCACCAGGGGATTAGCTCCTACGAGCAGTACTTC. Translation gives CASSPHQGISSYEQYF.